This TCR beta chain comes out of a study of T cells in Graves' hyperthyroidism and ophthalmopathy. As for the study in general: Peripheral blood was collected at initial diagnosis, before any treatment. Findings of the study overall: Most thyroid clonotypes that were expanded above 0.001 also turned up in blood.

On the basis of clinical symptoms, serum thyroxine and TRAb, thyroid ultrasound and orbital computed tomography, diagnoses were made. The trim removed 10 bases at V and 5 bases at J, leaving 11 bases unmatched. Germline V gene lookup returns CDR1 MNHEY and CDR2 SVGEGT. CDR3 length: 14 residues. This clonotype was seen many times. The antigen remains unidentified. The CDR3 regions of TCR beta were amplified from RNA transcripts. When the TCR CDR3 underwent first-round RT-PCR, the HTBI primer set was used. TCRdb ran MiXCR on the multiplex PCR reads and lists one entry per CDR3 protein. The profile shows around 400,000 distinct CDR3 sequences, 15% to 18% of them singletons.

The origin of this receptor is a woman aged 18 to 35 with Graves' hyperthyroidism that later progressed to Graves' ophthalmopathy. Sequenced: blood. The gene calls are TRBV6-2 or TRBV6-3 and TRBJ1-1; 9 bases match TRBD1. CDR3 region: CATAGTGKRTEAFF. CDR3 coding DNA: TGTGCCACCGCCGGGACAGGGAAGAGGACTGAAGCTTTCTTT.